This T cell receptor beta chain was captured in a study of T cells in Graves' hyperthyroidism and ophthalmopathy. Points from the study as a whole: Ophthalmopathy was model-predicted a median roughly 6.5 months pre-onset.

With respect to this clonotype: Its target is unknown.

Amplification targeted TCR beta CDR3 regions from RNA transcripts. Initially, a first-round RT-PCR of the TCR CDR3 employed the HTBI primer set. TCRdb reprocessed the multiplex PCR reads with MiXCR, giving one entry per CDR3 protein. The sample carries some 740,000 distinct CDR3 sequences, approximately 15% recorded once. The V and J ends lost 6 bases and 2 bases, in that order; junction bases with no gene match: 5. CDR3 size: 15 residues. Germline loops: CDR1 MDHEN, CDR2 SYDVKM. The PBMCs were taken from under 12 ml of fresh peripheral blood. This receptor was identified in a woman between 18 and 29 years old with Graves' hyperthyroidism. Input material: blood. This rearrangement joins TRBV28 to TRBJ2-7, with 12 bases aligning to TRBD2. The CDR3 protein is CASSQRLAGAYEQYF. In nucleotides, the CDR3 is TGTGCCAGCAGCCAAAGACTAGCGGGAGCCTACGAGCAGTACTTC.